The 13 T cell receptor beta chains below all came from one sample that was sequenced in a study of T cells after yellow fever vaccination. TCRdb passed the 5' RACE reads through MiXCR, listing each CDR3 protein once. Of 450,000 to 600,000 distinct CDR3 sequences detected, approximately 13% appear once; the ten largest clones hold around an eighth. The source was PBMCs, collected on the day of the yellow fever booster vaccination. The receptor source for this set is a man aged 25-45 years who received the YFV17D yellow fever vaccine.

This clonotype was counted many times. A junction boundary mismatches the germline segment, possibly from a read error. V gene TRBV7-2 combines with J gene TRBJ2-1; D is ambiguous. In germline, CDR1 is SGHTA, CDR2 FQGNSA. The CDR3 totals 14 residues. CDR3 region: CASNLQRSYNEQFF. The CDR3 DNA reads TGTGCCAGCAACTTACAAAGGTCCTACAATGAGCAGTTCTTC.

This clonotype occurred a few times. This chain joins TRBV20-1 and TRBJ2-7, with 9 bases that match TRBD2. J gave up 0 bases and V 0 bases, and 6 bases lay outside the gene matches. The CDR3 extends over 16 amino acids. Germline V gene sequence: CDR1 DFQATT, CDR2 SNEGSKA (reference sequence). The CDR3 spells CSARDRGSGSSYEQYF. In DNA form, the CDR3 reads TGCAGTGCTAGAGATCGAGGTAGCGGGAGCTCCTACGAGCAGTACTTC.

This clonotype showed up just a few times. V usage is TRBV7-2 and J usage is TRBJ2-7, with 9 nucleotides matching TRBD2. The CDR3 is 15 amino acids. With 5 bases clipped from V and 3 bases from J, the junction kept 8 bases outside the gene matches. Germline CDR1 SGHTA, CDR2 FQGNSA. In nucleotides, the CDR3 is TGTGCCAGCAGCCCCAGCGGGAGGACTGTCTACGAGCAGTACTTC. It codes for CASSPSGRTVYEQYF.

This clonotype was counted a few times. V is TRBV5-6 and J is TRBJ2-3; D remains ambiguous. Trimming shortened V by 4 bases and J by 4 bases, and 13 bases separated the two germline ends. Germline assignment: CDR1 SGHDT and CDR2 YYEEEE. The CDR3 spans 14 residues. The DNA of the CDR3 is TGTGCCAGCAGCCGTCTTGCCCGTGCAGATACGCAGTATTTT. It translates to CASSRLARADTQYF.

The chain joins TRBV30 to TRBJ1-1, with D maybe TRBD1 (5 bases). Germline lookup yields CDR1 GTSNPN and CDR2 SVGIG (reference sequence). The V gene lost 5 bases and the J gene lost 0 bases, with 10 bases spanning the gap. CDR3 size: 13 residues. The CDR3: CAWQGTMNTEAFF. DNA for the CDR3: TGTGCCTGGCAAGGGACGATGAACACTGAAGCTTTCTTT.

This clonotype has just a few counts. J is TRBJ2-2 and V is TRBV6-5; 7 bases are a match to TRBD1. The CDR3 covers 16 residues. Germline loops: CDR1 MNHEY, CDR2 SVGAGI. V lost 2 bases to trimming and J lost 2 bases; unmatched junction nucleotides: 5. The CDR3 DNA is TGTGCCAGCAGTTACGTGGGACAGCTTAACACCGGGGAGCTGTTTTTT. It codes for CASSYVGQLNTGELFF.

V is TRBV24-1 and J is TRBJ2-3, with 10 nucleotides matching TRBD1. V was pared by 3 bases and J by 5 bases, with 7 bases of the junction left unmatched. Germline lookup yields CDR1 KGHDR and CDR2 SFDVKD. The CDR3 loop spans 16 amino acids. The chain's CDR3 is CATSDRGQGSEDTQYF. For the CDR3, the DNA is TGTGCCACCAGTGATAGGGGACAGGGGTCGGAAGATACGCAGTATTTT.

The J gene is TRBJ1-1, the V gene TRBV25-1; D gene ambiguous. The CDR3 spans 13 residues. The V gene's germline CDR1 is MGHDK and CDR2 SYGVNS. Trimming stripped 7 bases from V and 1 base from J, with 10 bases between. CDR3 bases: TGTGCCAGCATCAAACCGGGGAACACTGAAGCTTTCTTT. Translated: CASIKPGNTEAFF.

This clonotype was counted between two and nine times. The rearrangement joins TRBV6-5 to TRBJ2-7, with D perhaps TRBD2 (5 bases). Between the trimmed V and J ends, which lost 2 bases and 4 bases, there was a span of 9 bases. Germline assignment: CDR1 MNHEY and CDR2 SVGAGI. This CDR3 spans 13 amino acids. This chain's CDR3 is CASSYRSGYEQYF. The CDR3 DNA reads as TGTGCCAGCAGTTACAGGTCGGGGTACGAGCAGTACTTC.

This sequence joins TRBV29-1 and TRBJ2-7, with TRBD2 matching 9 bases. Germline trimming cut 0 bases from V and 2 bases from J; bases unmatched to any gene: 5. Germline CDR1 reads SQVTM; CDR2 reads ANQGSEA. The length of the CDR3 is 15 residues. CDR3 amino acids: CSVEDETSGTYEQYF. CDR3 in DNA: TGCAGCGTTGAAGATGAGACTAGCGGTACCTACGAGCAGTACTTC.

The chain couples TRBV24-1 to TRBJ2-1, with 9 bases lining up with TRBD2. Looked up from germline, CDR1 is KGHDR and CDR2 is SFDVKD. CDR3 length: 17 residues. The junction had 9 bases not matched to a gene; V was cut back by 1 base and J by 6 bases. This CDR3 reads CATSDFMAGGGRNEQFF. CDR3 nucleotides: TGTGCCACCAGTGATTTTATGGCGGGAGGGGGTCGCAATGAGCAGTTCTTC.

This clonotype was seen more than once but under ten times. The rearrangement joins TRBV2 to TRBJ1-4; D perhaps matches TRBD1 (6 bases). This CDR3 has 15 residues. Germline V lookup: CDR1 SNHLY, CDR2 FYNNEI. The V end lost 0 bases, the J end lost 11 bases, and 16 bases lay between the germline ends. The DNA for the CDR3 is TGTGCCAGCAGTGAAGCAGGTCAGGGGACGCAGAAACTGTTTTTT. Amino acids: CASSEAGQGTQKLFF.

The chain joins TRBV4-3 to TRBJ2-5; D is ambiguous. The germline V and J ends were trimmed by 2 bases and 5 bases, with 9 bases remaining between them. The CDR3 has 13 residues. Germline V gene sequence: CDR1 LGHNA, CDR2 YSLEER. In DNA form, the CDR3 reads TGCGCCAGCAGCCAAACACTGCGGGAGACCCAGTACTTC. Translated, it gives CASSQTLRETQYF.